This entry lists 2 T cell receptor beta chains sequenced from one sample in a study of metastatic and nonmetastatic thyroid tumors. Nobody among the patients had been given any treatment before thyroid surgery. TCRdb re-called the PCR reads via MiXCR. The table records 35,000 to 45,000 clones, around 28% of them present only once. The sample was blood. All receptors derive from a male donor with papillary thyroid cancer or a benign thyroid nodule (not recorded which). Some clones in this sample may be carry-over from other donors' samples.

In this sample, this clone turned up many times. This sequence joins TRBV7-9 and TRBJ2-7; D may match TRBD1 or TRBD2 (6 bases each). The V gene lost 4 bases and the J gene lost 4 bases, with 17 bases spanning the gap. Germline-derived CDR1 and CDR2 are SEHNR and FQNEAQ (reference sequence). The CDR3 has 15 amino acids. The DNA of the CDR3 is TGTGCCAGCAGCTCCCCTCGACAGGCGGGGTACGAGCAGTACTTC. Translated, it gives CASSSPRQAGYEQYF.

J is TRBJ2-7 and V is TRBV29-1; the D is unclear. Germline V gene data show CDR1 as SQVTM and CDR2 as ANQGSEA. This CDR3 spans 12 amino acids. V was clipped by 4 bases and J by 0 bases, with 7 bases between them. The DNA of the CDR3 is TGCAGCGTTGCTGAGACCTCCTACGAGCAGTACTTC. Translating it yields CSVAETSYEQYF.